One sample yielded the 14 T cell receptor beta chains listed below, sequenced in a study of Tregs in tolerant kidney transplant recipients. Measured with immunoSEQ multiplex PCR; TCRdb has only the in-frame clones, and not every one. The data show tens of thousands of clones, more than 70% seen once. Mixed chimerism was transient after nonmyeloablative marrow transplants from related graft donors. Sequenced material: CD4+ T cells from blood (PBMCs), taken 6 months after the transplant. The source is a human patient who received a combined kidney and bone marrow transplant. A share of the T cells may be of graft donor origin.

The chain joins TRBV5-1 to TRBJ2-5, with D possibly TRBD1 on 6 matching bases. This CDR3 comprises 15 residues. Trimming took 3 bases from V and 5 from J, leaving 17 bases between them. Per germline, CDR1 SGHRS and CDR2 YFSETQ. The CDR3 spells CASSSQGGEGETQYF. As DNA, the CDR3 is TGCGCCAGCAGCTCCCAAGGGGGTGAGGGGGAGACCCAGTACTTC. The complete variable domain, with remaining parts taken from reference TRBV5-1 and TRBJ2-5, reads KAGVTQTPRYLIKTRGQQVTLSCSPISGHRSVSWYQQTPGQGLQFLFEYFSETQRNKGNFPGRFSGRQFSNSRSEMNVSTLELGDSALYLCASSSQGGEGETQYFGPGTRLLVL.

This clone occurred a few times. As DNA, the CDR3 is TGCGCCAGCACGAGGACAGACGCCGGAGAGACCCAGTACTTC. Amino acid sequence: CASTRTDAGETQYF. V gene TRBV5-1 combines with J gene TRBJ2-5; D is possibly TRBD1 (6 bases). The CDR3 totals 14 residues. With 6 bases removed from V and 4 bases from J, the gap between germline ends came to 16 bases. The germline CDR1 and CDR2 sequences are SGHRS and YFSETQ.

The gene calls are TRBV4-1 and TRBJ1-2; TRBD1 is a possible D gene (6 bases). From germline, CDR1 is MGHRA and CDR2 YSYEKL. V lost 3 bases to trimming and J lost 1 base, with 15 bases between them. The CDR3 has 16 residues. CDR3 sequence reads: CASSHTAGTRNYGYTF. The CDR3 DNA reads TGCGCCAGCAGCCACACCGCCGGGACACGTAACTATGGCTACACCTTC.

In this sample, this clone turned up once. This chain links TRBV10-3 with TRBJ1-1, with a possible D match to TRBD1 (5 bases). The CDR3 spans 11 residues. V was cut by 10 bases and J by 5 bases, with 11 bases left in between. Per germline, CDR1 ENHRY and CDR2 SYGVKD. DNA for the CDR3: TGTGCCACCTCCCAGGGAACTGAAGCTTTCTTT. Its protein product is CATSQGTEAFF.

This clone was detected only once. This chain links TRBV7-9 with TRBJ1-4, with 9 nucleotides matching TRBD1. In germline, CDR1 is SEHNR, CDR2 FQNEAQ (reference sequence). V lost 6 bases to trimming and J lost 5 bases; unmatched junction nucleotides: 7. The CDR3 extends over 15 amino acids. In DNA form, the CDR3 reads TGTGCCAGCAGTCTATCCGGACAGGGGAATGAAAAACTGTTTTTT. Protein sequence: CASSLSGQGNEKLFF.

This clone was counted between two and nine times. This sequence joins TRBV7-3 and TRBJ2-1, with D perhaps matching TRBD1 (6 bases). Germline-derived CDR1 and CDR2 are SGHTA and FQGTGA. Trimming cost V 5 bases and J 5 bases, with 10 bases left between them. The CDR3 is made up of 13 amino acids. CDR3 nucleotides: TGTGCCAGCAGCCTCACAGGGAACAATGAGCAGTTCTTC. Protein: CASSLTGNNEQFF.

This chain uses TRBV5-1 with TRBJ2-5; 7 bases match TRBD2. The V gene end was trimmed by 0 bases and the J gene end by 1 base; junction bases not matched to a gene: 3. This CDR3 spans 15 amino acids. Germline lookup yields CDR1 SGHRS and CDR2 YFSETQ. The CDR3 reads CASSLDGGFQETQYF. CDR3 nucleotide sequence: TGCGCCAGCAGCTTGGACGGGGGGTTCCAAGAGACCCAGTACTTC. Full variable domain (outside the CDR3, taken from reference TRBV5-1 and TRBJ2-5): KAGVTQTPRYLIKTRGQQVTLSCSPISGHRSVSWYQQTPGQGLQFLFEYFSETQRNKGNFPGRFSGRQFSNSRSEMNVSTLELGDSALYLCASSLDGGFQETQYFGPGTRLLVL.

CDR3 amino acids: CASSPDSFYEQYF. The CDR3 DNA follows: TGTGCCAGCTCACCGGACAGTTTTTACGAGCAGTACTTC. The chain links TRBV18 to TRBJ2-7; possibly TRBD1 for D (6 bases). The CDR3 totals 13 residues. From germline, CDR1 is KGHSH and CDR2 LQKENI. V lost 3 bases and J 4 bases, leaving 10 bases between the germline ends. The whole variable domain, filled in from reference TRBV18 and TRBJ2-7, reads NAGVMQNPRHLVRRRGQEARLRCSPMKGHSHVYWYRQLPEEGLKFMVYLQKENIIDESGMPKERFSAEFPKEGPSILRIQQVVRGDSAAYFCASSPDSFYEQYFGPGTRLTVT.

The rearrangement joins TRBV7-2 to TRBJ2-1; 8 bases match TRBD1. The CDR3 contains 15 residues. The J segment lost 9 bases and the V segment lost 5 bases, leaving 12 bases of the junction unmatched. Germline assignment: CDR1 SGHTA and CDR2 FQGNSA. CDR3 nucleotides: TGTGCCAGCAGCCCGATGAAAACAGGGGGTAGTGAGCAGTTCTTC. Translating gives CASSPMKTGGSEQFF.

The J gene is TRBJ2-3, the V gene TRBV10-3; D might be TRBD1 (6 bases). The length of the CDR3 is 16 residues. Germline V gene data show CDR1 as ENHRY and CDR2 as SYGVKD. The V end lost 3 bases, the J end lost 1 base, and 14 bases lay between the germline ends. The CDR3 DNA follows: TGTGCCATCAGTGATAACCCAGGGGCAGGCACAGATACGCAGTATTTT. Translating it yields CAISDNPGAGTDTQYF.

The rearrangement links TRBV5-1 to TRBJ2-2; D may be TRBD1 (6 bases). Trimming shortened V by 3 bases and J by 4 bases, and 10 bases separated the two germline ends. The CDR3 covers 14 residues. The germline gives CDR1 SGHRS, CDR2 YFSETQ. The CDR3 DNA is TGCGCCAGCAGCTCTGGACAGCGCACCGGGGAGCTGTTTTTT. Protein product: CASSSGQRTGELFF.

This clone was picked up a small number of times. The genes are TRBV19 and TRBJ1-2; D is undetermined. The CDR3 contains 15 residues. V lost 4 bases to trimming and J lost 7 bases, with 19 bases between them. Germline V lookup: CDR1 LNHDA, CDR2 SQIVND (reference sequence). CDR3 region: CASSSQVGVRVGYTF. Written as DNA, the CDR3 is TGTGCCAGTAGTAGTCAGGTCGGGGTACGTGTTGGCTACACCTTC.

This clone turned up a few times. The chain combines TRBV6-4 with TRBJ2-1, with a possible D match to TRBD2 (6 bases). CDR3 size: 16 residues. Germline V gene data show CDR1 as MRHNA and CDR2 as SNTAGT. The V and J ends lost 2 bases and 7 bases respectively, with 18 bases between them. The CDR3 region is CASSDQPRGAGNEQFF. CDR3 in DNA: TGTGCCAGCAGTGACCAGCCTCGAGGGGCGGGGAATGAGCAGTTCTTC.

This sequence joins TRBV19 and TRBJ2-1, with 7 nucleotides matching TRBD2. Per the germline V gene, CDR1 is LNHDA and CDR2 is SQIVND (reference sequence). J lost 1 base, V lost 8 bases, and 5 bases had no gene match. The CDR3 has 14 residues. Here the CDR3 reads CASGAGPSYNEQFF. CDR3 coding DNA: TGTGCCAGTGGAGCGGGACCGTCCTACAATGAGCAGTTCTTC.